This TCR beta chain was profiled in a study of T cells in Graves' hyperthyroidism and ophthalmopathy. Study conclusions and caveats: The model's output predicted ophthalmopathy at a median of 6.5 months prior to onset.

Germline CDR1 MDHEN, CDR2 SYDVKM. CDR3 size: 15 residues. With 5 bases removed from V and 4 bases from J, the gap between germline ends came to 17 bases. This clonotype was detected many times. Its antigen is undetermined. Patients aged 18 to 65 had newly diagnosed hyperthyroidism of under 2 months' duration. Thyroid ultrasound and orbital computed tomography, with clinical symptoms and serum thyroxine and TRAb, informed diagnoses. Fresh peripheral blood, around 9.2 ml of it, supplied the PBMCs. TCR beta CDR3 regions were amplified from RNA. When the TCR CDR3 underwent first-round RT-PCR, the HTBI primer set was used. TCRdb redid the calling of the multiplex PCR reads with MiXCR, one entry per CDR3 protein. The sample holds 600,000 to 900,000 distinct CDR3 sequences, over 15% seen once.

The source is a man in his late teens or twenties with Graves' hyperthyroidism. The sequenced material came from blood. V gene TRBV28 combines with J gene TRBJ1-1, with a tentative D call TRBD1 (5 bases). The CDR3 is CASSPSGVGGTEAFF. CDR3 in DNA: TGTGCCAGCAGTCCCAGCGGGGTTGGGGGCACTGAAGCTTTCTTT.